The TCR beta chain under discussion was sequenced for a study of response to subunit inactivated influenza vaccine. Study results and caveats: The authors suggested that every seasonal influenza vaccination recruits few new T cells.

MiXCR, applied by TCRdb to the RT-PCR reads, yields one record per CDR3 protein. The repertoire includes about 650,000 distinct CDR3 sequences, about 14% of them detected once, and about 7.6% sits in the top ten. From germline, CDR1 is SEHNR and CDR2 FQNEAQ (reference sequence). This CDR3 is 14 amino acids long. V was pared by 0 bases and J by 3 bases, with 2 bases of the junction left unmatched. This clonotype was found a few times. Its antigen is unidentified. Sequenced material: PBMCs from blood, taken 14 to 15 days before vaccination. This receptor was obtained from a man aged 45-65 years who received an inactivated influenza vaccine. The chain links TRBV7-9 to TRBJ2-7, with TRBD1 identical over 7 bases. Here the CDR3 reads CASSLAGQLYEQYF. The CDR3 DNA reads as TGTGCCAGCAGCTTAGCGGGACAGCTCTACGAGCAGTACTTC.